Included here is one T cell receptor beta chain sequence, with context. The antigen is not known. This entry belongs to a study of T-cell memory formation after mild COVID-19. Study observations and caveats: Among clones contracting day 15 to 85, CD4/CD8 was balanced, whereas later expanders leaned CD4+.

J was trimmed by 1 base and V by 6 bases; bases with no gene match: 8. The CDR3 consists of 15 residues. CDR1 and CDR2 from the germline V gene are ENHRY and SYGVKD. TCRdb re-analysed the 5' RACE reads in MiXCR, keeping a single row per CDR3 protein. The data contain some 190,000 distinct CDR3 sequences, roughly 18% of them singletons. The receptor was derived from an adult woman who had mild COVID-19 (a few samples of this study predate the infection). Cell type and time point are not known. The sequencing sample was made of PBMCs or a T cell subset sorted from them (not recorded which). The chain employs TRBV10-3 and TRBJ1-1; TRBD1 matches at 7 bases. The CDR3 DNA reads TGTGCCATCAGCCCCGGACAGGTGAAGAACACTGAAGCTTTCTTT. It yields the protein CAISPGQVKNTEAFF.